The 26 T cell receptor beta chains presented below share a single source sample, sequenced in a study of blood T cell repertoires in COVID-19. Sequencing used immunoSEQ multiplex PCR; TCRdb keeps in-frame clones, though not all of them. The top ten hold around a third of the sample, which has about 130,000 clones, over 60% seen once. The material sequenced was peripheral blood. Source of these receptors: a man aged 35 to 55 with active or convalescent COVID-19.

The rearrangement uses TRBV19 and TRBJ1-5, with unresolved D. CDR3 size: 14 residues. The germline V gene has CDR1 LNHDA and CDR2 SQIVND (reference sequence). V was pared by 6 bases and J by 2 bases, with 11 bases between. The CDR3 loop is CASSPGVGNQPQHF. The CDR3 DNA follows: TGTGCCAGTAGCCCCGGGGTCGGCAATCAGCCCCAGCATTTT.

This sequence joins TRBV19 and TRBJ1-5; D is ambiguous. Per germline, CDR1 LNHDA and CDR2 SQIVND (reference sequence). CDR3 length: 16 amino acids. Trimming left V 7 bases short and J 2 bases short, with 18 bases between. The CDR3 here is CASTPWSPPGNQPQHF. DNA for the CDR3: TGTGCCAGTACTCCCTGGAGTCCCCCGGGCAATCAGCCCCAGCATTTT.

In DNA, the CDR3 is TGTGCCAGCAGTGAAGTAGGTTGGACAGGGGGTTATTCACCCCTCCACTTT. This codes for CASSEVGWTGGYSPLHF. The genes are TRBV6-1 and TRBJ1-6, with 10 bases lining up with TRBD1. The trim removed 1 base at V and 8 bases at J, leaving 8 bases unmatched. Germline values: CDR1 MNHNS, CDR2 SASEGT. The CDR3 spans 17 residues.

This chain connects TRBV28 to TRBJ1-3; 7 bases match TRBD1. The CDR3 runs 16 residues. Germline CDR1 and CDR2: MDHEN and SYDVKM. J was trimmed by 4 bases and V by 1 base; bases with no gene match: 7. The CDR3 loop reads CASSLSSTGSGNTIYF. The DNA for the CDR3 is TGTGCCAGCAGTTTATCCTCGACAGGGTCAGGAAACACCATATATTTT.

The chain is built from TRBV3-1 (or the pseudogene TRBV3-2) and TRBJ2-7, with TRBD2 matching 15 bases. This CDR3 has 20 amino acids. After removal of 3 bases from V and 2 bases from J, the junction contained 14 bases not matched to a gene. CDR1 is LGHDT, CDR2 YNNKEL, per germline (reference sequence). The CDR3 sequence is CASSHLPAGLAGGSAYEQYF. CDR3 coding DNA: TGTGCCAGCAGCCACCTCCCCGCGGGACTAGCGGGGGGCAGCGCCTACGAGCAGTACTTC.

The J gene is TRBJ1-4, the V gene TRBV19, with D unresolved. Trimming took off 4 bases at V and 0 bases at J, with 6 bases between the two ends. The CDR3 length is 14 residues. From germline, CDR1 is LNHDA and CDR2 SQIVND (reference sequence). CDR3 amino acids: CASSSPATNEKLFF. Written as DNA, the CDR3 is TGTGCCAGTAGTAGCCCAGCAACTAATGAAAAACTGTTTTTT.

The J gene is TRBJ2-7, the V gene TRBV11-2; 12 positions agree with TRBD1. CDR3 size: 16 residues. From germline, CDR1 is SGHAT and CDR2 FQNNGV. The junction had 11 bases not matched to a gene; V was cut back by 5 bases and J by 6 bases. The CDR3 loop is CASSLAGTGGGGEQYF. The CDR3 bases are TGTGCCAGCAGCCTAGCCGGGACAGGGGGCGGCGGCGAGCAGTACTTC. Using reference TRBV11-2 and TRBJ2-7 for the parts outside the CDR3, the full variable domain is EAGVAQSPRYKIIEKRQSVAFWCNPISGHATLYWYQQILGQGPKLLIQFQNNGVVDDSQLPKDRFSAERLKGVDSTLKIQPAKLEDSAVYLCASSLAGTGGGGEQYFGPGTRLTVT.

This chain links TRBV7-2 with TRBJ2-7; D is perhaps TRBD1 (6 bases). CDR1 is SGHTA and CDR2 is FQGNSA in the germline V gene. The CDR3 sequence is 12 residues long. The V gene lost 5 bases and the J gene lost 6 bases, with 11 bases spanning the gap. The CDR3 region has the DNA TGTGCCAGCAGCCAGCCCAGGGGCGAGCAGTACTTC. It yields the protein CASSQPRGEQYF.

The chain carries TRBV12-3 or TRBV12-4 and TRBJ1-2; tentatively, D is TRBD1 (5 bases). V dropped 3 bases and J dropped 7 bases, with 6 bases sitting between them. The length of the CDR3 is 11 residues. CDR3 sequence: CASSLGGGYTF. The CDR3 DNA follows: TGTGCCAGCAGTTTGGGGGGTGGCTACACCTTC.

This chain uses TRBV11-2 with TRBJ2-3, with TRBD2 as a possible D gene (5 bases). The germline V and J ends were trimmed by 6 bases and 4 bases, with 17 bases remaining between them. This CDR3 is built from 15 residues. Germline V CDR1 and CDR2: SGHAT, FQNNGV. The CDR3 nucleotides are TGTGCCAGCAGATCCACGAAAGGGAGCGCAGATACGCAGTATTTT. Translating it yields CASRSTKGSADTQYF. Full variable domain (remainder filled in from reference TRBV11-2 and TRBJ2-3): EAGVAQSPRYKIIEKRQSVAFWCNPISGHATLYWYQQILGQGPKLLIQFQNNGVVDDSQLPKDRFSAERLKGVDSTLKIQPAKLEDSAVYLCASRSTKGSADTQYFGPGTRLTVL.

This chain links TRBV2 with TRBJ2-5; D is ambiguous. V dropped 7 bases and J dropped 3 bases, with 3 bases sitting between them. The V gene's germline CDR1 is SNHLY and CDR2 FYNNEI. This CDR3 contains 10 residues. Here the CDR3 reads CASTEETQYF. CDR3 coding DNA: TGTGCCAGCACCGAAGAGACCCAGTACTTC.

The gene calls are TRBV24-1 and TRBJ2-5; 10 nucleotides match TRBD2. The length of the CDR3 is 16 residues. The V gene end was trimmed by 4 bases and the J gene end by 7 bases; junction bases not matched to a gene: 11. The germline CDR1 and CDR2 sequences are KGHDR and SFDVKD. CDR3 bases: TGTGCCACCAGTGACGCGACTAGCGGGCTTTCGGGGACCCAGTACTTC. It translates to CATSDATSGLSGTQYF.

CDR3 nucleotides: TGCGCCAGCAGCCAGGACTTGGGGGGTTGGCAGCCCCAGCATTTT. It codes for CASSQDLGGWQPQHF. The J gene is TRBJ1-5, the V gene TRBV4-3; D is possibly TRBD1 (5 bases). Germline lookup yields CDR1 LGHNA and CDR2 YSLEER. The ends were cut back, 3 bases at V and 7 bases at J, with 16 bases in the middle. The CDR3 spans 15 residues.

The chain couples TRBV28 to TRBJ1-4, with D maybe TRBD1 (5 bases). V was trimmed by 6 bases and J by 5 bases, leaving 10 bases between them. The CDR3 is 13 amino acids. Germline V lookup: CDR1 MDHEN, CDR2 SYDVKM. The CDR3 nucleotides read TGTGCCAGCAGGACAGCGAACAATGAAAAACTGTTTTTT. Translating gives CASRTANNEKLFF.

The chain joins TRBV28 to TRBJ1-3, with D unclear. In germline, CDR1 is MDHEN, CDR2 SYDVKM. The CDR3 length is 15 residues. V was cut by 11 bases and J by 0 bases, with 17 bases left in between. The CDR3 sequence is CACWAQLTSGNTIYF. In DNA, the CDR3 is TGTGCCTGTTGGGCCCAGTTGACCTCTGGAAACACCATATATTTT.

This clone was observed at least ten times. A read error may account for a junction end that differs from germline. Other DNA sequences in the same sample also yield this CDR3. The J gene is TRBJ2-2, the V gene TRBV5-6, with 7 bases identical to TRBD2. This CDR3 is 15 amino acids long. Germline loops: CDR1 SGHDT, CDR2 YYEEEE. In DNA, the CDR3 is TGTGCCCGCAGTCCGGGGGGAGGGGACACCGGGGAGCTGTTTTTT. This translates into CARSPGGGDTGELFF.

This rearrangement joins TRBV19 to TRBJ2-7; D might be TRBD2 (6 bases). V lost 5 bases, J lost 3 bases, and 11 bases lay in between. Germline assignment: CDR1 LNHDA and CDR2 SQIVND (reference sequence). There are 13 residues in the CDR3. The CDR3 protein is CASSWGDLYEQYF. In DNA form, the CDR3 reads TGTGCCAGTAGTTGGGGGGATCTCTACGAGCAGTACTTC. Using reference TRBV19 and TRBJ2-7 for the parts outside the CDR3, the full variable domain is DGGITQSPKYLFRKEGQNVTLSCEQNLNHDAMYWYRQDPGQGLRLIYYSQIVNDFQKGDIAEGYSVSREKKESFPLTVTSAQKNPTAFYLCASSWGDLYEQYFGPGTRLTVT.

The chain combines TRBV13 with TRBJ2-7, with D possibly matching TRBD1 (8 bases). V was trimmed by 6 bases and J by 7 bases, leaving 19 bases between them. This CDR3 spans 14 amino acids. CDR1 PRHDT and CDR2 FYEKMQ come from the germline V gene (reference sequence). CDR3 sequence reads: CASSSGGGRREQYF. The CDR3 DNA reads as TGTGCCAGCAGTTCAGGGGGCGGGAGAAGAGAGCAGTACTTC.

This chain uses TRBV30 with TRBJ1-2; D might be TRBD1 (5 bases). V was clipped by 3 bases and J by 8 bases, with 10 bases between them. Looked up from germline, CDR1 is GTSNPN and CDR2 is SVGIG (reference sequence). The length of the CDR3 is 11 residues. CDR3 coding DNA: TGTGCCTGGAGGGACATGGGGGGCTACACCTTC. Protein: CAWRDMGGYTF.

This clone was counted ten times or more. The chain recombines TRBV7-2 with TRBJ1-5; D is ambiguous. Per germline, CDR1 SGHTA and CDR2 FQGNSA. V lost 3 bases and J 6 bases, leaving 6 bases between the germline ends. This CDR3 has 12 amino acids. CDR3 sequence (DNA): TGTGCCAGCAGCTTTTACGGTCAGCCCCAGCATTTT. It yields the protein CASSFYGQPQHF.

The rearrangement uses TRBV5-8 and TRBJ2-2; D ambiguous. The CDR3 runs 13 residues. Trimming removed 0 bases from V and 5 bases from J, with 5 bases in between. Germline CDR1 SGHTS, CDR2 YDEGEE. The CDR3 loop is CASSLDLTGELFF. In nucleotides, the CDR3 is TGTGCCAGCAGCTTGGATTTAACCGGGGAGCTGTTTTTT.

CDR3 sequence (DNA): TGTGCCAGCTCCCGGGACTACCAAGAGACCCAGTACTTC. Translated, it gives CASSRDYQETQYF. The gene calls are TRBV2 and TRBJ2-5; a possible D gene is TRBD2 (6 bases). Looked up from germline, CDR1 is SNHLY and CDR2 is FYNNEI. The CDR3 contains 13 residues. V dropped 8 bases and J dropped 0 bases, with 10 bases sitting between them.

This sequence joins TRBV30 and TRBJ2-1; D call uncertain. Trimming stripped 2 bases from V and 7 bases from J, with 6 bases between. Germline lookup yields CDR1 GTSNPN and CDR2 SVGIG (reference sequence). CDR3 size: 11 residues. The CDR3 DNA reads as TGTGCCTGGAGTTCTAGGAATGAGCAGTTCTTC. It translates to CAWSSRNEQFF.

A single count supports this clone. This chain links TRBV28 with TRBJ1-2; 11 bases fit TRBD1. J was trimmed by 5 bases and V by 4 bases; bases with no gene match: 12. The CDR3 spans 17 residues. The V gene's germline CDR1 is MDHEN and CDR2 SYDVKM. The CDR3 loop reads CASSSSGTGGRRYGYTF. CDR3 bases: TGTGCCAGCAGTTCCTCCGGGACAGGGGGACGGCGGTATGGCTACACCTTC.

The chain combines TRBV5-6 with TRBJ2-2; 9 bases are shared with TRBD1. Trimming took 5 bases from V and 5 from J; bases not matched to a gene: 7. This CDR3 contains 15 residues. Germline values: CDR1 SGHDT, CDR2 YYEEEE. CDR3 DNA: TGTGCCAGCAGGGAACAGGGGGCGGGTACCGGGGAGCTGTTTTTT. Encoded protein: CASREQGAGTGELFF.

This chain links TRBV11-2 with TRBJ2-5, with TRBD1 matching 10 bases. In germline, CDR1 is SGHAT, CDR2 FQNNGV. The ends lost 4 bases at V and 4 bases at J; junction bases unmatched: 3. CDR3 length: 14 residues. In nucleotides, the CDR3 is TGTGCCAGCAGCTGGACAGGGGGGGGAGAGACCCAGTACTTC. Amino acid sequence: CASSWTGGGETQYF.